This T cell receptor (beta chain) derives from a study of T cells expressing NK-cell markers. TCRdb re-called the 5' RACE reads and catalogs CDR3 proteins one per entry, DNA excluded. This repertoire comprises some 300,000 distinct CDR3 sequences; its ten largest clones make up under 0.5%. Looked up from germline, CDR1 is SGHNT and CDR2 is YYREEE (reference sequence). There are 13 residues in the CDR3. The TCR was taken from a man aged 18 to 29 in good health. Specimen: blood T cells: a sorted CD56 or NKG2C T cell subset, CD4+ or CD8+ T cells, or bulk PBMC T cells (not recorded which). This chain uses TRBV5-4 with TRBJ2-2; as DNA is missing, the TRBD1 call by TCRdb cannot be tested. CDR3 sequence reads: CASSLRGSGELFF.